This T cell receptor beta chain appears in the sequencing data of a study of glioma-infiltrating T cells. Remarks on this clonotype: The antigen is unknown.

Study-level findings and limits: Non-neoplastic patients had below-expected tissue-blood divergence, while all gliomas exceeded expectation.

With 4 bases removed from V and 5 bases from J, the gap between germline ends came to 10 bases. The germline V gene has CDR1 SGHTA and CDR2 FQGNSA. CDR3 length: 13 residues. TCR alpha and beta CDR3 regions were amplified from RNA using iRepertoire nested multiplex PCR. Via MiXCR, TCRdb re-called the multiplex PCR reads, giving one row per CDR3 protein. The table has approximately 18,000 distinct CDR3 sequences, roughly 64% seen once. The gene calls are TRBV7-2 and TRBJ2-3, with D hard to call. The sequence was obtained from a human donor with low-grade glioma or glioblastoma, undergoing nonglioma brain surgery, or in good health (not recorded which). Sequenced material: glioma tissue, nonneoplastic brain tissue, or PBMCs (not recorded which). In nucleotides, the CDR3 is TGTGCCAGCAGCTCCCTGCGGCGAGATACGCAGTATTTT. Amino acids: CASSSLRRDTQYF.